Following are 22 T cell receptor beta chains from one sample sequenced in a study of beta chain features in type 1 diabetes. TCRB transcripts that were expressed got sequenced, as all of the isolated RNA had been reverse transcribed. The table came from immunoSEQ multiplex PCR; TCRdb's copy has only in-frame clones and leaves some out. The sample has some 200,000 clones; roughly 11% are singletons. The sample comprised central memory CD4+ T cells from blood. The receptor source for this set is a man aged 18 to 30 in good health.

This sequence joins TRBV30 and TRBJ2-3; unclear D gene. Germline CDR1 GTSNPN, CDR2 SVGIG (reference sequence). The CDR3 is 12 amino acids. Trimming took off 2 bases at V and 8 bases at J, with 11 bases between the two ends. This CDR3 is CAWSPSRGTQYF. The DNA of the CDR3 is TGTGCCTGGAGTCCCTCCCGTGGTACGCAGTATTTT.

This clone came up a few times. The chain is built from TRBV29-1 and TRBJ2-1; D may be TRBD1 (6 bases). The V end was cut by 7 bases, the J end by 6 bases, with 13 bases between. Germline V gene lookup returns CDR1 SQVTM and CDR2 ANQGSEA. This CDR3 is built from 12 residues. This CDR3 is CSAWKGGNEQFF. In nucleotides, the CDR3 is TGCAGCGCCTGGAAAGGGGGCAATGAGCAGTTCTTC.

A few counts support this clone. The CDR3 DNA sequence: TGTGCCAGCAGCTCTGAGGGAAATCAGCCCCAGCATTTT. As protein: CASSSEGNQPQHF. The chain combines TRBV7-9 with TRBJ1-5; D call uncertain. The V gene lost 4 bases and the J gene lost 4 bases, with 8 bases spanning the gap. The germline gives CDR1 SEHNR, CDR2 FQNEAQ (reference sequence). The CDR3 runs to 13 residues.

This clone came up a few times. The chain is built from TRBV29-1 and TRBJ1-4, with unresolved D. The CDR3 contains 14 residues. V lost 7 bases and J lost 8, with 20 bases in between. Germline V gene data show CDR1 as SQVTM and CDR2 as ANQGSEA. CDR3 DNA: TGCAGCGCCGGCGACTGGGCCCATGACGAAAAACTGTTTTTT. Its translation: CSAGDWAHDEKLFF. The full variable domain, rest sourced from reference TRBV29-1 and TRBJ1-4, is SAVISQKPSRDICQRGTSLTIQCQVDSQVTMMFWYRQQPGQSLTLIATANQGSEATYESGFVIDKFPISRPNLTFSTLTVSNMSPEDSSIYLCSAGDWAHDEKLFFGSGTQLSVL.

The chain links TRBV5-1 to TRBJ1-3, with a tentative D call TRBD1 (5 bases). This CDR3 spans 15 amino acids. Germline V gene data show CDR1 as SGHRS and CDR2 as YFSETQ. V was cut by 5 bases and J by 3 bases, with 15 bases left in between. CDR3 sequence (DNA): TGCGCCAGCAGTTATTCGGGGGTTCTTGGAAACACCATATATTTT. Its protein product is CASSYSGVLGNTIYF. Full variable domain (rest looked up from reference TRBV5-1 and TRBJ1-3): KAGVTQTPRYLIKTRGQQVTLSCSPISGHRSVSWYQQTPGQGLQFLFEYFSETQRNKGNFPGRFSGRQFSNSRSEMNVSTLELGDSALYLCASSYSGVLGNTIYFGEGSWLTVV.

This clone has a handful of counts. The chain employs TRBV6-5 and TRBJ2-7, with TRBD2 matching 9 bases. Trimming at V came to 4 bases and at J to 7 bases, leaving 5 bases not matched to a gene. CDR3 size: 13 residues. CDR1 is MNHEY and CDR2 is SVGAGI in the germline V gene. Written as DNA, the CDR3 is TGTGCCAGCAGTTTGTTAGCGGGGGAGGAGCAGTACTTC. Translated: CASSLLAGEEQYF.

This clone has only a few counts. The rearrangement joins TRBV15 to TRBJ2-1; 10 positions match TRBD2. The CDR3 extends over 16 amino acids. V dropped 0 bases and J dropped 8; count of bases not matched to a gene: 7. The germline gives CDR1 LNHNV, CDR2 YYDKDF (reference sequence). As DNA, the CDR3 is TGTGCCACCAGCAGAGATAGGGCTAGCGGGAGAGATGAGCAGTTCTTC. Translation gives CATSRDRASGRDEQFF.

The rearrangement uses TRBV4-3 and TRBJ1-5; possibly TRBD1 for D (6 bases). The V and J ends lost 1 base and 2 bases respectively, with 18 bases between them. This CDR3 region has 18 residues. Germline lookup yields CDR1 LGHNA and CDR2 YSLEER. This chain's CDR3 is CASSQVLLQGLGNQPQHF. The CDR3 bases are TGCGCCAGCAGCCAAGTCCTACTTCAGGGGCTTGGCAATCAGCCCCAGCATTTT.

V usage is TRBV28 and J usage is TRBJ2-1; no definite D call. Per germline, CDR1 MDHEN and CDR2 SYDVKM. Deletions cut 4 bases from V and 11 bases from J, with 9 bases between. The CDR3 spans 11 residues. The CDR3 DNA is TGTGCCAGCAGTTACGGGCGGCAGCAGTTCTTC. This gives the protein CASSYGRQQFF.

This clone was observed a handful of times. The chain employs TRBV28 and TRBJ2-3; D is uncertain. Per the germline V gene, CDR1 is MDHEN and CDR2 is SYDVKM. Trimming took 4 bases from V and 2 from J, leaving 13 bases between them. The CDR3 consists of 15 residues. CDR3 loop: CASSSRERATDTQYF. CDR3 in DNA: TGTGCCAGCAGTTCCCGCGAACGGGCCACAGATACGCAGTATTTT.

As DNA, the CDR3 is TGTGCCTGGAGTAGGACGGGTACCTCTGGAAACACCATATATTTT. It encodes CAWSRTGTSGNTIYF. The V gene is TRBV30, the J gene TRBJ1-3; D is ambiguous. V lost 2 bases and J lost 0, with 11 bases in between. CDR3 size: 15 residues. Per the germline V gene, CDR1 is GTSNPN and CDR2 is SVGIG (reference sequence). Drawing the rest from reference TRBV30 and TRBJ1-3, the complete variable domain is SQTIHQWPATLVQPVGSPLSLECTVEGTSNPNLYWYRQAAGRGLQLLFYSVGIGQISSEVPQNLSASRPQDRQFILSSKKLLLSDSGFYLCAWSRTGTSGNTIYFGEGSWLTVV.

V is TRBV7-2 and J is TRBJ2-7; the D gene could be TRBD1 or TRBD2 (5 bases each). CDR3 length equals 15 residues. The germline V gene encodes CDR1 SGHTA and CDR2 FQGNSA. Trimming cost V 5 bases and J 6 bases, with 20 bases left between them. The CDR3 DNA is TGTGCCAGCAGCCCCATGGGACCTAGACTTGTCGAGCAGTACTTC. This translates into CASSPMGPRLVEQYF.

This clone showed up many times. The genes are TRBV18 and TRBJ2-1, with 8 bases lining up with TRBD2. Trimming took 2 bases from V and 6 from J; bases not matched to a gene: 6. Germline V CDR1 and CDR2: KGHSH, LQKENI. CDR3 size: 15 residues. CDR3 sequence reads: CASSPNSGSSNEQFF. For the CDR3, the DNA is TGTGCCAGCTCACCAAACAGCGGGAGTAGCAATGAGCAGTTCTTC.

In regard to this clone: This specimen includes other DNA sequences encoding the same CDR3. V usage is TRBV5-1 and J usage is TRBJ2-7, with no clear D. This CDR3 region has 13 residues. CDR1 is SGHRS, CDR2 YFSETQ, per germline. Trimming stripped 4 bases from V and 4 bases from J, with 12 bases between. DNA for the CDR3: TGCGCCAGCAGCCGTGACGGAAGTTACGAGCAGTACTTC. Translation: CASSRDGSYEQYF.

The chain joins TRBV13 to TRBJ2-5; D might be TRBD1 or TRBD2, each matching 5 bases. Looked up from germline, CDR1 is PRHDT and CDR2 is FYEKMQ (reference sequence). The V end was cut by 2 bases, the J end by 2 bases, with 21 bases between. This CDR3 has 18 amino acids. The CDR3 loop reads CASSLRGAASFKQETQYF. CDR3 DNA: TGTGCCAGCAGCTTAAGGGGAGCGGCAAGTTTTAAACAAGAGACCCAGTACTTC.

This chain uses TRBV2 with TRBJ2-1, with TRBD1 matching over 8 bases. V trimming: 6 bases; J trimming: 1 base; junction bases outside the gene matches: 5. The germline CDR1 and CDR2 sequences are SNHLY and FYNNEI. The CDR3 has 15 residues. For the CDR3, the DNA is TGTGCCAGCAGAGAGAGGACAGGGTCCTACAATGAGCAGTTCTTC. It codes for CASRERTGSYNEQFF.

The CDR3 DNA reads as TGCAGCGCGGGGGATATAGGAACTGAAGCTTTCTTT. Protein product: CSAGDIGTEAFF. This chain connects TRBV29-1 to TRBJ1-1; perhaps TRBD1 as D (5 bases). V lost 7 bases and J lost 5, with 14 bases in between. CDR1 and CDR2 (germline): SQVTM, ANQGSEA. The CDR3 spans 12 residues.

In its sample, this clone was seen a few times. The chain uses TRBV25-1 and TRBJ2-3; D call uncertain. Germline CDR1 is MGHDK and CDR2 is SYGVNS. The V end lost 2 bases, the J end lost 1 base, and 4 bases lay between the germline ends. The CDR3 totals 13 residues. The CDR3 nucleotides are TGTGCCAGCAGTGAACAGGGCACAGATACGCAGTATTTT. The encoded protein is CASSEQGTDTQYF.

This clone was counted a few times. The V gene is TRBV27, the J gene TRBJ2-4, with D tentatively TRBD1 (5 bases). This CDR3 is built from 13 residues. CDR1 is MNHEY and CDR2 is SMNVEV in the germline V gene (reference sequence). V lost 5 bases and J lost 0, with 5 bases in between. DNA of the CDR3: TGTGCCAGCAGTAGGGGAGCCAAAAACATTCAGTACTTC. Translation gives CASSRGAKNIQYF.

This clone was found many times. The chain joins TRBV15 to TRBJ2-7; the D is unclear. Germline values: CDR1 LNHNV, CDR2 YYDKDF (reference sequence). This CDR3 has 11 residues. The V and J ends lost 5 bases and 6 bases respectively, with 8 bases between them. The CDR3 nucleotides read TGTGCCACCAGCGACCGAGGCGAGCAGTACTTC. Translated, it gives CATSDRGEQYF.

The chain has TRBV7-7 and TRBJ2-5; 11 nucleotides agree with TRBD2. The CDR3 runs to 15 residues. Trimming removed 5 bases from V and 3 bases from J; junction bases left unmatched: 5. Germline V gene data show CDR1 as SSHAT and CDR2 as FNYEAQ (reference sequence). CDR3 DNA sequence: TGTGCCAGCAGCAGAGGGACTAGCGGAAAAGAGACCCAGTACTTC. As protein: CASSRGTSGKETQYF. Together with reference TRBV7-7 and TRBJ2-5, the CDR3 gives the full variable domain: GAGVSQSPRYKVTKRGQDVTLRCDPISSHATLYWYQQALGQGPEFLTYFNYEAQPDKSGLPSDRFSAERPEGSISTLTIQRTEQRDSAMYRCASSRGTSGKETQYFGPGTRLLVL.

The rearrangement uses TRBV6-6 and TRBJ2-2, with D unclear. Germline loops: CDR1 MNHNY, CDR2 SVGAGI (reference sequence). The CDR3 runs 12 residues. Trimming stripped 6 bases from V and 9 bases from J, with 11 bases between. The CDR3 sequence is CASSLGAWELFF. The DNA of the CDR3 is TGTGCCAGCAGCCTCGGCGCTTGGGAGCTGTTTTTT.